This T cell receptor (beta chain) was observed in a study of OX40 agonist ivuxolimab in advanced cancers. Study-wide context: The study gave patients intravenous ivuxolimab at 0.01 to 10 mg/kg every 2 weeks. Broader study findings: At doses 0.1 to 3.0 mg/kg, CD4+ and CD8+ clones expanded. Antigen specificity remained undetermined for the expanded peripheral T cells.

The CDR3 length is 13 residues. Germline V gene lookup returns CDR1 SGHRS and CDR2 YFSETQ. The V end lost 1 base, the J end lost 0 bases, and 2 bases lay between the germline ends. About this clone: Its antigen remains unknown.

This table comes from immunoSEQ multiplex PCR, and its TCRdb copy is limited to in-frame clones, with some not included. The table lists about 62,000 clones, 85% of them singletons. Sequencing was performed on CD4+ or CD8+ T cells sorted from blood, taken in a trial of the OX40 agonist ivuxolimab. This receptor was obtained from an adult with an advanced solid tumor such as melanoma, head and neck, liver or kidney cancer. The V gene is TRBV5-1, the J gene TRBJ1-5, with D unclear. This chain's CDR3 is CASSLNSNQPQHF. CDR3 nucleotides: TGCGCCAGCAGCTTGAATAGCAATCAGCCCCAGCATTTT.